The source of this T cell receptor beta chain is a study of blood T cell repertoires in COVID-19. CDR3 length: 14 residues. Germline CDR1 and CDR2: SGHDT and YYEEEE. The J segment lost 5 bases and the V segment lost 4 bases, leaving 5 bases of the junction unmatched. Here immunoSEQ multiplex PCR was the method, and the copy in TCRdb shows in-frame clones only, minus some. Of 200,000 to 300,000 clones in the sample, 87% are singletons; the top ten hold roughly 1.6%. V usage is TRBV5-6 and J usage is TRBJ2-3; the match to TRBD2 covers 9 bases. The source material was peripheral blood. This clonotype originated in a woman aged 40 to 50 who had recovered from COVID-19. The CDR3 loop is CASSEGLAIDTQYF. The CDR3 nucleotides are TGTGCCAGCAGCGAGGGACTAGCTATAGATACGCAGTATTTT.